What follows describes a single TCR beta chain. Sequenced by immunoSEQ multiplex PCR; TCRdb stores in-frame clones only, minus some. In the table there are 11,000 to 15,000 clones, around two thirds of which are singletons. This specimen comes from a study of neoadjuvant anti-PD-1 for oral cavity cancer. The germline CDR1 and CDR2 sequences are SGHNT and YYREEE (reference sequence). The CDR3 totals 14 residues. The V segment lost 4 bases and the J segment 3 bases; nucleotides outside the gene matches: 2. PBMCs were not maintained or expanded in culture before analysis. This receptor was taken from a person between 35 and 79 years old with oral cavity squamous cell carcinoma. The sample in question was PBMCs, obtained before nivolumab (anti-PD-1) treatment. The chain couples TRBV5-4 to TRBJ1-1; 11 bases line up with TRBD1. CDR3 region: CASSRGQGDTEAFF. CDR3 sequence (DNA): TGTGCCAGCAGCCGGGGACAGGGGGACACTGAAGCTTTCTTT. Drawing the rest from reference TRBV5-4 and TRBJ1-1, the complete variable domain is ETGVTQSPTHLIKTRGQQVTLRCSSQSGHNTVSWYQQALGQGPQFIFQYYREEENGRGNFPPRFSGLQFPNYSSELNVNALELDDSALYLCASSRGQGDTEAFFGQGTRLTVV.